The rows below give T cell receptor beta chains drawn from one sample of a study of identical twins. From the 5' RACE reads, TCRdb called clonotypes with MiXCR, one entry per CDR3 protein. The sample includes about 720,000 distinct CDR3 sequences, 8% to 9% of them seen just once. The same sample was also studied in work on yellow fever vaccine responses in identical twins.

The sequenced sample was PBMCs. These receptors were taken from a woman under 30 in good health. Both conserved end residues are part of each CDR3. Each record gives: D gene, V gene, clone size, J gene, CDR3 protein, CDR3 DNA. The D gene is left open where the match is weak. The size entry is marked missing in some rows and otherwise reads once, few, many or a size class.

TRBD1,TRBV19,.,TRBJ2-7,CASNPTGASYEQYF,TGTGCCAGTAATCCGACAGGGGCGTCCTACGAGCAGTACTTC
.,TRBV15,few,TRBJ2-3,CATSFWVDTQYF,TGTGCCACCAGCTTTTGGGTGGATACGCAGTATTTT
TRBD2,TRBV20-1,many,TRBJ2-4,CSAGGGAKNIQYF,TGCAGTGCTGGGGGGGGAGCCAAAAACATTCAGTACTTC
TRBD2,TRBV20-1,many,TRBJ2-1,CSARVRTSGLREQFF,TGCAGTGCTAGAGTAAGGACTAGCGGGTTACGTGAGCAGTTCTTC
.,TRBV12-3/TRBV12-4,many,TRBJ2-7,CASSHASTPRNEQYF,TGTGCCAGCAGCCATGCTTCCACTCCAAGGAACGAGCAGTACTTC
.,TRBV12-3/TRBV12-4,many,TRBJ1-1,CASSLGWTEAFF,TGTGCCAGCAGTCTAGGGTGGACTGAAGCTTTCTTT
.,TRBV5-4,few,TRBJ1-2,CASSLISNYGYTF,TGTGCCAGCAGCTTGATTTCTAACTATGGCTACACCTTC
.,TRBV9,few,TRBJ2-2,CASSPNLSGNTGELFF,TGTGCCAGCAGCCCGAACCTGTCCGGGAACACCGGGGAGCTGTTTTTT
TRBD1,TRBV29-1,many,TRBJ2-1,CSAARDRGYNEQFF,TGCAGCGCCGCCCGTGACAGGGGCTACAATGAGCAGTTCTTC
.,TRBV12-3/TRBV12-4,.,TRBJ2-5,CASSFLGLQETQYF,TGTGCCAGCAGTTTTTTGGGGCTCCAAGAGACCCAGTACTTC